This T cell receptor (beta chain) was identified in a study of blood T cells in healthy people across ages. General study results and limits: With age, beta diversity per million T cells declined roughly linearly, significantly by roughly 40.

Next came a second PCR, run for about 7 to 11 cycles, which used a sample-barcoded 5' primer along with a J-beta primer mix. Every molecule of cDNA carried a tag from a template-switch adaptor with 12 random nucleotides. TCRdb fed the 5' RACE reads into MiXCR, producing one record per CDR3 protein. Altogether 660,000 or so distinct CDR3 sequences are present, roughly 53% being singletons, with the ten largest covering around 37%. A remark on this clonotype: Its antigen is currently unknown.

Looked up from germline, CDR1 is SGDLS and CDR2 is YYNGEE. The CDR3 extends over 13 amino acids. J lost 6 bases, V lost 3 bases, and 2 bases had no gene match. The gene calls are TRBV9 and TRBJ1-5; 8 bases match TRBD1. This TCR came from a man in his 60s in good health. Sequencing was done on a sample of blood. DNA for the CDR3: TGTGCCAGCAGCGCCAGGGGGCTTCAGCCCCAGCATTTT. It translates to CASSARGLQPQHF.